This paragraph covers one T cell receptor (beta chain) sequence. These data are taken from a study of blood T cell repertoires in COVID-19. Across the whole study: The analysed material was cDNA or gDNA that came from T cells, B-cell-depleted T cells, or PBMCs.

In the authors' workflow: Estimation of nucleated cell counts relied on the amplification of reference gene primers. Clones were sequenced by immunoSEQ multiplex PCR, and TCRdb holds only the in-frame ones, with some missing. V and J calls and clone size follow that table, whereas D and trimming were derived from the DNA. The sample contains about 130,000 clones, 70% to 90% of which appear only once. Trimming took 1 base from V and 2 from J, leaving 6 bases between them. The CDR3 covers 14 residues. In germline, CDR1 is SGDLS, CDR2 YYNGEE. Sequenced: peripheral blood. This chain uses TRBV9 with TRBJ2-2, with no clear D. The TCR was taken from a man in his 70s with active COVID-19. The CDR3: CASSVPPNTGELFF. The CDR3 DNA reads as TGTGCCAGCAGCGTACCCCCAAACACCGGGGAGCTGTTTTTT.